What follows are 14 T cell receptor beta chains derived from one specimen sequenced in a study of T-cell memory formation after mild COVID-19. TCRdb re-called the 5' RACE reads with MiXCR, one entry per CDR3 protein. The table shows around 260,000 distinct CDR3 sequences, with 15% to 20% occurring only once. The sample consisted of PBMCs or a T cell subset sorted from them (not recorded which). Receptor source: a young man who had mild COVID-19 (a few samples of this study predate the infection). Cell type and time point are not known.

The J gene is TRBJ2-1, the V gene TRBV7-8; D may be TRBD1 (6 bases). The CDR3 covers 14 residues. Germline V gene data show CDR1 as SGHVS and CDR2 as FQNEAQ. The V end lost 5 bases, the J end lost 5 bases, and 13 bases lay between the germline ends. In DNA form, the CDR3 reads TGTGCCAGCAGCCCACGGACAGCTAACAATGAGCAGTTCTTC. Translating gives CASSPRTANNEQFF.

This clonotype appeared a few times. The chain links TRBV4-3 to TRBJ1-1; 10 bases agree with TRBD1. The germline CDR1 and CDR2 sequences are LGHNA and YSLEER. This CDR3 contains 15 residues. V shed 3 bases, J shed 4 bases, and the junction held 5 bases outside the gene matches. The CDR3: CASSHGDRGPTEAFF. Written as DNA, the CDR3 is TGCGCCAGCAGCCATGGCGACAGGGGGCCCACTGAAGCTTTCTTT.

In this sample, this clonotype turned up a few times. The V call is TRBV25-1, the J call TRBJ2-5; 8 nucleotides line up with TRBD1. Germline V gene data show CDR1 as MGHDK and CDR2 as SYGVNS. The CDR3 runs 15 residues. V was pared by 6 bases and J by 5 bases, with 11 bases of the junction left unmatched. The CDR3 nucleotides are TGTGCCAGCAGCGCTGGGACAGGTGGGATTGAGACCCAGTACTTC. Protein: CASSAGTGGIETQYF.

As to this clonotype: This could be a read error, since a much larger clone is one nucleotide away. The chain employs TRBV6-5 and TRBJ2-3; D could derive from TRBD1 or TRBD2 (5 bases each). The CDR3 loop spans 14 amino acids. The ends were cut back, 6 bases at V and 4 bases at J, with 14 bases in the middle. Germline V gene data show CDR1 as MNHEY and CDR2 as SVGAGI. Here the CDR3 reads CASRTGHAADTQYF. Written as DNA, the CDR3 is TGTGCCAGCAGGACGGGGCACGCAGCAGATACGCAGTATTTT.

This clonotype was found a few times. The V gene is TRBV9, the J gene TRBJ1-2; TRBD1 matches at 10 bases. Germline V lookup: CDR1 SGDLS, CDR2 YYNGEE. Trimming removed 7 bases from V and 1 base from J; junction bases left unmatched: 4. The CDR3 is 14 residues long. CDR3 bases: TGTGCCAGCTGGGGGGACAGGGGTAACTATGGCTACACCTTC. It is translated as CASWGDRGNYGYTF.

This clonotype showed up just a few times. The genes are TRBV18 and TRBJ1-2; no clear D. Trimming stripped 6 bases from V and 4 bases from J, with 12 bases between. Germline lookup yields CDR1 KGHSH and CDR2 LQKENI. The CDR3 sequence is 13 residues long. The CDR3 DNA is TGTGCCAGCTCCCTTATGGGCTTCTATGGCTACACCTTC. Encoded protein: CASSLMGFYGYTF.

This rearrangement joins TRBV7-2 to TRBJ1-2, with TRBD1 identical over 11 bases. V lost 6 bases to trimming and J lost 4 bases; unmatched junction nucleotides: 4. The germline V gene has CDR1 SGHTA and CDR2 FQGNSA. This CDR3 spans 14 amino acids. The CDR3 DNA sequence: TGTGCCAGCAGATTCGGGACAGGGGGCTATGGCTACACCTTC. Amino acids: CASRFGTGGYGYTF.

There are many counts of this clonotype. The chain carries TRBV6-2 or TRBV6-3 and TRBJ2-3; the D is unclear. CDR1 is MNHEY and CDR2 is SVGEGT in the germline V gene. This CDR3 comprises 12 residues. V was pared by 1 base and J by 6 bases, with 5 bases between. The CDR3: CASSYFPDTQYF. Written as DNA, the CDR3 is TGTGCCAGCAGTTACTTTCCGGATACGCAGTATTTT.

This clonotype was recorded at least ten times. The chain couples TRBV28 to TRBJ2-7; D is perhaps TRBD1 or TRBD2 (5 bases each). The V end was cut by 6 bases, the J end by 0 bases, with 21 bases between. In germline, CDR1 is MDHEN, CDR2 SYDVKM. The CDR3 has 17 amino acids. CDR3 sequence: CASSPVKGRYLSYEQYF. In DNA, the CDR3 is TGTGCCAGCAGCCCGGTAAAGGGACGGTACCTCTCCTACGAGCAGTACTTC.

This clonotype was detected ten times or more. V is TRBV11-2 and J is TRBJ1-1, with D possibly TRBD1 on 5 matching bases. Deletions cut 2 bases from V and 4 bases from J, with 11 bases between. Germline V CDR1 and CDR2: SGHAT, FQNNGV. The CDR3 has 14 amino acids. CDR3 protein: CASSLYGGSTEAFF. CDR3 bases: TGTGCCAGCAGCTTATACGGGGGTAGCACTGAAGCTTTCTTT.

The rearrangement joins TRBV27 to TRBJ2-7, with 8 positions matching TRBD2. In germline, CDR1 is MNHEY, CDR2 SMNVEV (reference sequence). The CDR3 consists of 14 residues. The junction had 4 bases not matched to a gene; V was cut back by 4 bases and J by 2 bases. This CDR3 is CASSWAGGAYEQYF. The CDR3 DNA reads TGTGCCAGCAGTTGGGCCGGGGGGGCCTACGAGCAGTACTTC.

The chain couples TRBV6-5 to TRBJ2-5; D may be TRBD2 (5 bases). Germline loops: CDR1 MNHEY, CDR2 SVGAGI. V shed 6 bases and J shed 5 bases, with 16 bases lying between them. This CDR3 contains 14 residues. The DNA for the CDR3 is TGTGCCAGCAGCCGGGCCTCCCCGGGGGAGACCCAGTACTTC. It specifies CASSRASPGETQYF.

V is TRBV20-1 and J is TRBJ2-7; 7 nucleotides agree with TRBD1. The CDR3 consists of 15 residues. The V segment lost 5 bases and the J segment 2 bases; nucleotides outside the gene matches: 12. Germline V gene sequence: CDR1 DFQATT, CDR2 SNEGSKA (reference sequence). As DNA, the CDR3 is TGCAGTGCTTCCCCCGGGACAGAATTTACCTACGAGCAGTACTTC. The encoded protein is CSASPGTEFTYEQYF.

The gene calls are TRBV5-5 and TRBJ2-3; no clear D. Germline values: CDR1 SGHKS, CDR2 YYEKEE (reference sequence). Trimming stripped 4 bases from V and 5 bases from J, with 11 bases between. This CDR3 spans 13 amino acids. The CDR3 sequence: CASSPEWEDTQYF. CDR3 DNA: TGTGCCAGCAGCCCGGAGTGGGAAGATACGCAGTATTTT.